A selection of T cell receptor beta chains follows, all from one sample in a study of sequential checkpoint blockade in melanoma. Clones were sequenced by immunoSEQ multiplex PCR, and TCRdb holds only the in-frame ones, with some missing. Seen here are about 29,000 clones, about 80% observed once, and the top ten hold approximately 12%. The source material was CD8+ T cells sorted from blood (inferred from file names), sampled from a patient given nivolumab and ipilimumab in sequence. The receptor set was obtained from a human donor with melanoma. Each CDR3 is given without its conserved first and last residue.

v_call cdr3_aa
TRBV28 ASSLPPPASGGSDTQY
TRBV7-9 ASSHLGTGSLYEQY
TRBV4-1 ASSRQAGDYEQY
TRBV30 AWSVEQNTGELF
TRBV2 ASTERGETQY
TRBV27 ASSLWAGSTDTQY
TRBV9 ASSVAPPGTVSNQPQH
TRBV10-3 AISELYPGTGVNEQY
TRBV5-4 ASSWGVGMGETQY
TRBV9 ASSPRGLNTGELF
TRBV28 ASRKGEKLF
TRBV4-1 ASTRGLGGTEAF
TRBV29-1 SVGSVLSTDTQY
TRBV7-8 ASSPQGLGDNSPLH
TRBV29-1 SVEVDEQF
TRBV7-3 ASSLGAGGSDTQY
TRBV19 ASRQGYSNQPQH
TRBV18 ASSMGGPSTDTQY
TRBV7-8 ASSVQGRNQPQH
TRBV27 ASSPLRDTNQPQH
TRBV6-6 ASREKQGFYEQY
TRBV5-5 ASSLFGGLVYEQY
TRBV7-9 ASSSGQGALGSPLH
TRBV9 ASSVSTATNEKLF
TRBV4-3 ASSQDPDREAF
TRBV27 ASSLARYTDTQY
TRBV11-2 ASSLSPVAGLTYNEQF